A single T cell receptor (beta chain) is shown here with its context. Its antigen remains unidentified. Per-base qualities were not stored, and no clone one base away is much larger. Healthy HIV-negative adults with no recently reported acute infections or vaccinations were included as donors. Every donor was a Caucasian adult living in Nashville, Tennessee, USA. The CD8 memory samples were a combination of magnetically selected CD45RO+ cells and CCR7-negative CD45RA+ effector memory (TemRA) cells. After blood collection by leukapheresis, PBMCs were isolated using Ficoll-Histopaque density gradient centrifugation and then cryopreserved in the vapor phase of liquid nitrogen. Analytical flow cytometry was used to check the purity and quantity of each magnetically sorted T cell population. Genomic DNA was isolated from every sorted fraction and measured by UV absorbance on a Nanodrop 2000c. The V and J ends are trimmed by 1 base and 3 bases, leaving 10 bases between them. There are 15 amino acids in the CDR3, from cysteine to phenylalanine inclusive. Kept here is only the CDR3 DNA, which spans 45 bases and is read in frame from base 1. CDR1 and CDR2 were assigned from the germline V gene as LGHNA and YSLEER.

Using the deep immunoSEQ assay, multiplex PCR amplified TCR CDR3 regions from genomic DNA. Genomic DNA extracted from each cell subset was distributed evenly over all wells of several immunoSEQ 96-well plates, and each plate served as one replicate. Each replicate PCR for sorted subsets received roughly 0.2 ug genomic DNA, equal to tens of thousands of T cell genomes. Purified libraries were quantified with a Qubit 3.0 fluorometer, sized on a Bioanalyzer 2100, and re-quantified with the KAPA Library Quantification kit. Every immunoSEQ 96-well plate was sequenced on a separate single-read 150-cycle Illumina NextSeq 550 flow cell. Per the source publication's procedure: The immunoSEQ output contained only junctional sequences without quality scores, so filtering could not match that applied to full-length reads. To assign V/J genes and CDR3, sequences were annotated against IMGT germline references using PyIR, a Python wrapper for IgBLAST v1.9. Reads were removed for weak V/J assignments (E-value above 1e-6), missing CDR3, stop codons, out-of-frame junctions, or ambiguous translated residues. V3J clonotypes were defined as sequences sharing an identical inferred V gene, J gene, and CDR3 amino acid sequence. The percentage overlap between two repertoires was calculated by dividing the number of shared unique clonotypes by the size of the smaller repertoire. Repertoire richness was assessed with RTK rarefaction, the Chao1 estimator, and Recon v2.1 estimates of unobserved clonotypes. Generation probabilities were computed with OLGA for all TCRbeta clonotypes obtained by the gDNA method from several donors. TCRdb holds this immuneACCESS table with in-frame rearrangements only. Some clones are missing; in checked studies, unresolved V genes explain under half, and the rest has no known cause. Clonal size and the V and J genes are those of that table, whereas D and trimming came from the DNA. The sample table shows approximately 320,000 clones, and 87% are seen once. The top ten hold under 20% of the sample.

The sample belongs to a study of shared clonotypes between healthy human individuals (dated by TCRdb to 2018 to 2020). Concerning the study at large: The cohort comprised a couple of women and three men aged 18 to 49 years. For each donor, CD4 naive and CD4 memory were each given three plates, CD8 naive was given two plates, and CD8 memory was given one plate. To estimate repertoire size and how much clonotype sharing occurs between individuals, the study deeply sequenced the blood TCR repertoires of about five healthy adults. Different laboratories and diverse techniques were used to prepare libraries and sequence TCR repertoires, to increase sequencing depth and limit assay-specific biases. Per donor, leukapheresis produced somewhere between about 0.9 and 9 billion PBMCs. Broad study findings and their caveats: Naive subsets generally had larger estimated clonotype richness than memory subsets did. Even with the large sequencing depth, rarefaction of the sorted-subset datasets indicated that sequencing was incomplete. Only blood was sampled, and tissue TCR repertoires likely differ from those in blood. Pairwise subsampling led to the expectation that sequencing depth would affect the degree of clonotype sharing among donors. The genetic and exposure-history diversity represented was limited by the small number of donors. Sharing across a few donors was observed for approximately 5% of naive CD4, 3% to 4% of naive CD8, roughly 2.4% of memory CD4, and approximately 0.41% of memory CD8 clonotypes. Higher generation probabilities were observed for clonotypes shared by all four sorted-subset donors than for non-shared clonotypes.

The sequence is built from TRBV4-3 and TRBJ2-1; TRBD1 is possibly the D segment (6 matching bases). The TCR was taken from a man aged 18 to 30 in good health. What was sequenced was memory CD8+ T cells sorted from blood. The sample's cell subset or site, from its label and the paper: CD45RO+ cells pooled with CCR7-negative TemRA cells. The DNA sequence is TGCGCCAGCAGCCAAGTTACAGGGAACTACAATGAGCAGTTCTTC. This is translated as CASSQVTGNYNEQFF.